This T cell receptor beta chain was recovered during a study of human T cells and chemical hapten exposure. The V gene's germline CDR1 is GTSNPN and CDR2 SVGIG (reference sequence). This CDR3 comprises 15 residues. V was clipped by 3 bases and J by 5 bases; unmatched bases: 12. MiXCR was run by TCRdb on the RACE reads, yielding one entry per CDR3 protein. Counted here are roughly 90,000 distinct CDR3 sequences, roughly 10% occurring once; the ten biggest clones make up about 1%. As for time point: patch test 3, about 24 weeks after DPC sensitization. The sample's treatment: therapeutic diphenylcyclopropenone sensitization with weekly scalp DPC.

Source: whole blood, taken in connection with sensitization to the hapten diphenylcyclopropenone (DPC). The chain joins TRBV30 to TRBJ1-2, with 7 nucleotides matching TRBD1. The clonotype originates from a woman in her 30s with alopecia areata. Some clones in this sample may be carry-over from other donors' samples. CDR3 bases: TGTGCCTGGAGGCGCACCACTCGGGACAGTTATGGCTACACCTTC. This encodes CAWRRTTRDSYGYTF.